A single sample is the source of the 5 T cell receptor beta chains below, sequenced in a study of CD8 T cells in ankylosing spondylitis (dated by TCRdb to the late 2010s). The method was 5' RACE. The instrument given in TCRdb is Illumina HiSeq 2500. The raw public reads went through TCRdb reprocessing: fastp at Q25, MiXCR clone calling, in-frame beta chains kept. Each CDR3 protein gets just one entry, which takes the most common genes and DNA from the rows behind it. Within this sample are some 130,000 distinct CDR3 sequences, with roughly 13% of them counted one time only. The ten largest clonotypes hold approximately 3.1% of the sample. The specimen sequenced was blood, either unsorted or a sorted T cell fraction (not recorded which). The origin of the receptors is a female donor with ankylosing spondylitis or in good health (not recorded which).

J is TRBJ1-2 and V is TRBV7-9, with D unresolved. The CDR3 is 13 residues long. V lost 5 bases, J lost 3 bases, and 10 bases lay in between. Germline CDR1 is SEHNR and CDR2 is FQNEAQ (reference sequence). The CDR3 spells CASSPEGYYGYTF. DNA of the CDR3: TGTGCCAGCAGCCCCGAAGGATACTATGGCTACACCTTC.

This chain connects TRBV12-3 or TRBV12-4 to TRBJ1-1; D gene ambiguous. V was trimmed by 3 bases and J by 5 bases, leaving 1 base between them. This CDR3 spans 10 amino acids. CDR3 coding DNA: TGTGCCAGCAGTTTTACTGAAGCTTTCTTT. The encoded protein is CASSFTEAFF.

This clonotype came up a few times. J is TRBJ2-7 and V is TRBV5-1, with 8 bases matching TRBD1. Germline CDR1 is SGHRS and CDR2 is YFSETQ. The trim removed 3 bases at V and 0 bases at J, leaving 5 bases unmatched. The CDR3 runs to 15 residues. The CDR3 reads CASSWGQAISYEQYF. The CDR3 DNA reads as TGCGCCAGCAGCTGGGGACAGGCGATCTCCTACGAGCAGTACTTC.

V is TRBV9 and J is TRBJ2-7; TRBD2 aligns across 8 bases. The V gene's germline CDR1 is SGDLS and CDR2 YYNGEE. The junction had 11 bases not matched to a gene; V was cut back by 6 bases and J by 3 bases. The CDR3 is 15 residues long. CDR3 DNA sequence: TGTGCCAGCAACAGGATGGGGACTAGTGGCTACGAGCAGTACTTC. Translating it yields CASNRMGTSGYEQYF.

J is TRBJ2-4 and V is TRBV12-5; weak D call: TRBD2 (6 bases). V was cut by 4 bases and J by 2 bases, with 9 bases left in between. This CDR3 has 14 residues. Germline V lookup: CDR1 LGHNT, CDR2 FRNRAP. As DNA, the CDR3 is TGTGCTAGTGGTTCGAGCGGGTCCAAAAACATTCAGTACTTC. Translated: CASGSSGSKNIQYF.